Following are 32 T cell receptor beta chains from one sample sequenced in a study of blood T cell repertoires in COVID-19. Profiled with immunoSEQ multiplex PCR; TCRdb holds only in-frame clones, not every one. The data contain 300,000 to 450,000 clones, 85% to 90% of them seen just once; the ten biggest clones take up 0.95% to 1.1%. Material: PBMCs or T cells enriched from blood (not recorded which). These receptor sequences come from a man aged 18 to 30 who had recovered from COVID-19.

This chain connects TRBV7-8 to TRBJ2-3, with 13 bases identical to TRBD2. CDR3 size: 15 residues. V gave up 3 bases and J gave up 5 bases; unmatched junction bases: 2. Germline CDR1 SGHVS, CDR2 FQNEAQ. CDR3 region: CASSLGLAGRDTQYF. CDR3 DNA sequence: TGTGCCAGCAGCTTGGGACTAGCGGGGAGAGATACGCAGTATTTT.

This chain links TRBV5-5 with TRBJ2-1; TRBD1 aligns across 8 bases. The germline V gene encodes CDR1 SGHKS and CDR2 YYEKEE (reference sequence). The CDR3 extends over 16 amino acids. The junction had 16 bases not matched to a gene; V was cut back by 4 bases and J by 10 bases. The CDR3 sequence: CASSQKTGEPNEEQFF. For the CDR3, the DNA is TGTGCCAGCAGCCAAAAGACAGGGGAACCTAACGAGGAGCAGTTCTTC. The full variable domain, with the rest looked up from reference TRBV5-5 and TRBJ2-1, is DAGVTQSPTHLIKTRGQQVTLRCSPISGHKSVSWYQQVLGQGPQFIFQYYEKEERGRGNFPDRFSARQFPNYSSELNVNALLLGDSALYLCASSQKTGEPNEEQFFGPGTRLTVL.

The CDR3 DNA reads as TGTGCCAGCTCACCCGGGACAGGGGGTTATGGCTACACCTTC. Protein sequence: CASSPGTGGYGYTF. This chain joins TRBV18 and TRBJ1-2, with 11 bases aligning to TRBD1. Germline-derived CDR1 and CDR2 are KGHSH and LQKENI. Germline trimming cut 3 bases from V and 5 bases from J; bases unmatched to any gene: 2. This CDR3 has 14 residues. Full variable domain (rest looked up from reference TRBV18 and TRBJ1-2): NAGVMQNPRHLVRRRGQEARLRCSPMKGHSHVYWYRQLPEEGLKFMVYLQKENIIDESGMPKERFSAEFPKEGPSILRIQQVVRGDSAAYFCASSPGTGGYGYTFGSGTRLTVV.

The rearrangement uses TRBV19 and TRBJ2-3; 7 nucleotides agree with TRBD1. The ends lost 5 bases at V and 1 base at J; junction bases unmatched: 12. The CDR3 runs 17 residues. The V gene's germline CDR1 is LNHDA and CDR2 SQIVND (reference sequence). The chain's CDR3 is CASSVYSTGTGTDTQYF. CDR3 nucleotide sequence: TGTGCCAGTAGTGTATATTCAACCGGGACAGGCACAGATACGCAGTATTTT.

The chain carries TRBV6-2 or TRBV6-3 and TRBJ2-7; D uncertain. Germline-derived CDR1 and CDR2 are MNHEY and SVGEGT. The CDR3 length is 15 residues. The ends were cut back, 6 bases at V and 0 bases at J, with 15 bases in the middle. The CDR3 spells CASSSSRLSSYEQYF. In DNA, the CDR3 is TGTGCCAGCAGCTCCTCTCGTTTGAGCTCCTACGAGCAGTACTTC.

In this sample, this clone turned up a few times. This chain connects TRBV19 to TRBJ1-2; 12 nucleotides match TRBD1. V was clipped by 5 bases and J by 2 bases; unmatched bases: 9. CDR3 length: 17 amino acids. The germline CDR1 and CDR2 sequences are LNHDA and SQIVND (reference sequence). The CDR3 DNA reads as TGTGCCAGTAGTCCGGGACAGGGGGCCAGCCCGAACTATGGCTACACCTTC. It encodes CASSPGQGASPNYGYTF.

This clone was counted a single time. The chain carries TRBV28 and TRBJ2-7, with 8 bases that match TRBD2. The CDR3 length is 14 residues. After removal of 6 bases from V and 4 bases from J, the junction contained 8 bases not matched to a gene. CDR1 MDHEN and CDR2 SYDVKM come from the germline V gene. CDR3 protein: CASRVEGGRYEQYF. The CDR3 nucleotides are TGTGCCAGCAGGGTCGAAGGCGGGAGGTACGAGCAGTACTTC. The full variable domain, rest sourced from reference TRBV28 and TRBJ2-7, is DVKVTQSSRYLVKRTGEKVFLECVQDMDHENMFWYRQDPGLGLRLIYFSYDVKMKEKGDIPEGYSVSREKKERFSLILESASTNQTSMYLCASRVEGGRYEQYFGPGTRLTVT.

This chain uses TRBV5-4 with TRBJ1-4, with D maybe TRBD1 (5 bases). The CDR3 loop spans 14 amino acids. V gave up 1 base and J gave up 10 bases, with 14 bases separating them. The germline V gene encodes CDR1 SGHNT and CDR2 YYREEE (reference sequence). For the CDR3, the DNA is TGTGCCAGCAGCTTGTTTGGGGGGAACGGAAAACTGTTTTTT. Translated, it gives CASSLFGGNGKLFF.

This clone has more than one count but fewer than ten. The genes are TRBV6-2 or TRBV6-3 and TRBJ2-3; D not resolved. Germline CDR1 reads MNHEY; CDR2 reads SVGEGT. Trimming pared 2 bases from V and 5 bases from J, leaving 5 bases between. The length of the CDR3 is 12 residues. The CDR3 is CASSYRGDTQYF. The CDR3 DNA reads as TGTGCCAGCAGTTACAGAGGAGATACGCAGTATTTT.

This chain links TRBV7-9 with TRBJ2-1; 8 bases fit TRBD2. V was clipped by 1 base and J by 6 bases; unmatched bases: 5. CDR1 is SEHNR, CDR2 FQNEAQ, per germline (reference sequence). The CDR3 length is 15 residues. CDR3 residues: CASSLVSGSRNEQFF. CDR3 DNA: TGTGCCAGCAGCTTAGTAAGCGGGAGTCGCAATGAGCAGTTCTTC. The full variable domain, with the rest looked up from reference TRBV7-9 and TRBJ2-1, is DTGVSQNPRHKITKRGQNVTFRCDPISEHNRLYWYRQTLGQGPEFLTYFQNEAQLEKSRLLSDRFSAERPKGSFSTLEIQRTEQGDSAMYLCASSLVSGSRNEQFFGPGTRLTVL.

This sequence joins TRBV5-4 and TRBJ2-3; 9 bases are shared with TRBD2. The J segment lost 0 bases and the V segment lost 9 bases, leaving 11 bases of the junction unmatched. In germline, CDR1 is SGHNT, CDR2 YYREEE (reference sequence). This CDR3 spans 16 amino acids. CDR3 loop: CAIRAGGPISTDTQYF. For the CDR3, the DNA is TGTGCCATTAGGGCGGGGGGGCCGATTAGCACAGATACGCAGTATTTT. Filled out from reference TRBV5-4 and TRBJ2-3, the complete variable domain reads ETGVTQSPTHLIKTRGQQVTLRCSSQSGHNTVSWYQQALGQGPQFIFQYYREEENGRGNFPPRFSGLQFPNYSSELNVNALELDDSALYLCAIRAGGPISTDTQYFGPGTRLTVL.

The CDR3 nucleotides read TGTGCCATCAGCGACAGGGAAATGGCTTTCTTT. Amino acid sequence: CAISDREMAFF. V usage is TRBV10-3 and J usage is TRBJ1-1; the match to TRBD1 covers 7 bases. This CDR3 comprises 11 residues. From germline, CDR1 is ENHRY and CDR2 SYGVKD. V gave up 6 bases and J gave up 11 bases; unmatched junction bases: 6.

The CDR3 DNA follows: TGTGCCAGCAGTTTAGGGCCGAAGGCCTACGAGCAGTACTTC. Its translation: CASSLGPKAYEQYF. This sequence joins TRBV27 and TRBJ2-7; D is unclear. Germline V gene lookup returns CDR1 MNHEY and CDR2 SMNVEV (reference sequence). This CDR3 has 14 residues. V shed 2 bases and J shed 2 bases, with 10 bases lying between them.

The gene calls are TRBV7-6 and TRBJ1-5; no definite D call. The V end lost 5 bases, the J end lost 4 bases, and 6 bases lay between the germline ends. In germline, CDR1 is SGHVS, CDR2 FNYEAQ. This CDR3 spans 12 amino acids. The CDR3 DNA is TGTGCCAGCAGCGGCCCTAATCAGCCCCAGCATTTT. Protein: CASSGPNQPQHF.

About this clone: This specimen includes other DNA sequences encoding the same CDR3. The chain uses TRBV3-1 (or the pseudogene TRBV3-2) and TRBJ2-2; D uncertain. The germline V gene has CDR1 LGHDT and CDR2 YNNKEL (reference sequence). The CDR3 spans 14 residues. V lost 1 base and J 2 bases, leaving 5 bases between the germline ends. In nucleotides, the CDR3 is TGTGCCAGCAGCCAAGGCGGTAACACCGGGGAGCTGTTTTTT. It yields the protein CASSQGGNTGELFF.

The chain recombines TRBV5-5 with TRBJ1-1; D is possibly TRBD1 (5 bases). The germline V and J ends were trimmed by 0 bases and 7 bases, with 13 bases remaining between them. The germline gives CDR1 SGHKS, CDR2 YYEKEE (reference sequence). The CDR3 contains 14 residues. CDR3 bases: TGTGCCAGCAGCTTGGGACCCAGCAGGGTTGAAGCTTTCTTT. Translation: CASSLGPSRVEAFF.

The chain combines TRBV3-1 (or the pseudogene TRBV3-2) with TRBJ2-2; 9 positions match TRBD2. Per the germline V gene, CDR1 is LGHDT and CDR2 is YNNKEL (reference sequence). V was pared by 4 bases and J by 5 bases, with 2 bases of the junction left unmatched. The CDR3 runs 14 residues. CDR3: CASSRLAGTGELFF. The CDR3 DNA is TGTGCCAGCAGCCGGCTAGCGGGGACCGGGGAGCTGTTTTTT.

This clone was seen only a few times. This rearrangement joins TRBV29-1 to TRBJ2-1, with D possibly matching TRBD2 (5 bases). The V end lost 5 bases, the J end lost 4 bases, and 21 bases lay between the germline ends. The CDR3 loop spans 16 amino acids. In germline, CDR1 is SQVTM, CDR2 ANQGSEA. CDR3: CSVNGVTPTQYNEQFF. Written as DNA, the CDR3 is TGCAGCGTTAACGGGGTCACACCTACACAATACAATGAGCAGTTCTTC.

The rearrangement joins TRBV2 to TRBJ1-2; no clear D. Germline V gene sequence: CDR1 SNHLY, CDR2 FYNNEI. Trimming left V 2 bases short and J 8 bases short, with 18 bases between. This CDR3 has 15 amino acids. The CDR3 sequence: CASSESHQSPGGYTF. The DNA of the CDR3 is TGTGCCAGCAGTGAATCTCACCAGAGTCCGGGGGGCTACACCTTC.

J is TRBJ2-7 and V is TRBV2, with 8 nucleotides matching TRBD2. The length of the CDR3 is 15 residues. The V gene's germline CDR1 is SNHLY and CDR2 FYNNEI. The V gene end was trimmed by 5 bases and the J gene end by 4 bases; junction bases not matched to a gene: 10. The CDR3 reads CASSNLAGRRYEQYF. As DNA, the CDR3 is TGTGCCAGCAGTAACTTAGCGGGACGCAGGTACGAGCAGTACTTC. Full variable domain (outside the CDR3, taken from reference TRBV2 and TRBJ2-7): EPEVTQTPSHQVTQMGQEVILRCVPISNHLYFYWYRQILGQKVEFLVSFYNNEISEKSEIFDDQFSVERPDGSNFTLKIRSTKLEDSAMYFCASSNLAGRRYEQYFGPGTRLTVT.

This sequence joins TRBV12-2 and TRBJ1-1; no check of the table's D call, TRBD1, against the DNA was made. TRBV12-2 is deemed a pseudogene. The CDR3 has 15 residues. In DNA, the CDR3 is TGTGCAAGTCGTTACCCGACAGGGAGGAACACTGAAGCTTTCTTT. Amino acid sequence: CASRYPTGRNTEAFF.

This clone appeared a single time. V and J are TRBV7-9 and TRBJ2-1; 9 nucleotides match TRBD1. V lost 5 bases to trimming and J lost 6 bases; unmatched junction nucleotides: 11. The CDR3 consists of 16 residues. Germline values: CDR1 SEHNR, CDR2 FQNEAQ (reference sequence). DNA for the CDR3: TGTGCCAGCAGCCCCGGGGGACAGGGTCGGTTCAATGAGCAGTTCTTC. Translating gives CASSPGGQGRFNEQFF.

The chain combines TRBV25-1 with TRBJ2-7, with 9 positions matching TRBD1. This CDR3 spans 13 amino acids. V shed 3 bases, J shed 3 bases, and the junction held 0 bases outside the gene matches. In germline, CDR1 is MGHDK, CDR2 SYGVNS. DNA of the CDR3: TGTGCCAGCAGTGAGACAGGGGGCTACGAGCAGTACTTC. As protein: CASSETGGYEQYF.

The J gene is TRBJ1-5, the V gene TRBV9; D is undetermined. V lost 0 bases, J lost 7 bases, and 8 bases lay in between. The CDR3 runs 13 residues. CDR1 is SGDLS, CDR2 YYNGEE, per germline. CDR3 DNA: TGTGCCAGCAGCGTAGATGAGGGACAGCCCCAGCATTTT. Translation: CASSVDEGQPQHF.

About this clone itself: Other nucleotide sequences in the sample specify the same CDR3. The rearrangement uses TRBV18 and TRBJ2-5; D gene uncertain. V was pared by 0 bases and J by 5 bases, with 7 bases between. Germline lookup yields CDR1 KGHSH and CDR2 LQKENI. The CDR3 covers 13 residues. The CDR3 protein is CASSPPSRETQYF. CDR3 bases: TGTGCCAGCTCACCACCTTCGCGGGAGACCCAGTACTTC.

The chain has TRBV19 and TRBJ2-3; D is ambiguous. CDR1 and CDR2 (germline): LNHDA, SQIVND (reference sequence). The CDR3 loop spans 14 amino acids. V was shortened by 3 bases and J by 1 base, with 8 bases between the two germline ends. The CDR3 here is CASSMAAGTDTQYF. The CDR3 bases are TGTGCCAGTAGTATGGCCGCCGGCACAGATACGCAGTATTTT.

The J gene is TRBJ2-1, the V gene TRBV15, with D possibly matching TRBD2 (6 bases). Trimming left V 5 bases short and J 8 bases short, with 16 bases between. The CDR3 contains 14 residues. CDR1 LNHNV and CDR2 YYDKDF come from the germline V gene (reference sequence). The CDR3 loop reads CATSLREEGDEQFF. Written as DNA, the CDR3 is TGTGCCACCAGCCTGCGAGAGGAGGGCGATGAGCAGTTCTTC.

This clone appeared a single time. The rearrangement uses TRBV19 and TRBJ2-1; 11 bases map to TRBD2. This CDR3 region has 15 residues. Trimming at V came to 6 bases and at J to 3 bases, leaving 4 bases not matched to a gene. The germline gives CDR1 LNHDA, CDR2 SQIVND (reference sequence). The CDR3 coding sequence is TGTGCCAGTAGCCCGGGACTAGCGGACTACAATGAGCAGTTCTTC. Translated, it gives CASSPGLADYNEQFF. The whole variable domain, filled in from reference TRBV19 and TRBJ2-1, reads DGGITQSPKYLFRKEGQNVTLSCEQNLNHDAMYWYRQDPGQGLRLIYYSQIVNDFQKGDIAEGYSVSREKKESFPLTVTSAQKNPTAFYLCASSPGLADYNEQFFGPGTRLTVL.

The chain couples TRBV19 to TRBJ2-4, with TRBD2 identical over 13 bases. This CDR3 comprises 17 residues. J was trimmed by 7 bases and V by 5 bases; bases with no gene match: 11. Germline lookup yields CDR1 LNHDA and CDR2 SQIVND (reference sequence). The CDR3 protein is CASSLTSGRLPGNIQYF. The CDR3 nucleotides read TGTGCCAGTAGTTTGACTAGCGGGAGGCTCCCGGGGAACATTCAGTACTTC.

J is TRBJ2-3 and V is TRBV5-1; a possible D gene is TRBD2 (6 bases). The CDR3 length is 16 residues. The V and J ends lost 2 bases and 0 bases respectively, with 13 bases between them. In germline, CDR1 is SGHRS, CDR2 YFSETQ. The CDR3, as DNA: TGCGCCAGCAGCTTAATTAGCGGCCTAAGCACAGATACGCAGTATTTT. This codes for CASSLISGLSTDTQYF.

The CDR3, as DNA: TGTGCCAGCAGTGACGGGACAGTCCTCTTCGATACGCAGTATTTT. Translating it yields CASSDGTVLFDTQYF. This rearrangement joins TRBV6-1 to TRBJ2-3; 7 bases map to TRBD1. Germline CDR1 MNHNS, CDR2 SASEGT. Trimming removed 3 bases from V and 6 bases from J; junction bases left unmatched: 9. The CDR3 has 15 amino acids.

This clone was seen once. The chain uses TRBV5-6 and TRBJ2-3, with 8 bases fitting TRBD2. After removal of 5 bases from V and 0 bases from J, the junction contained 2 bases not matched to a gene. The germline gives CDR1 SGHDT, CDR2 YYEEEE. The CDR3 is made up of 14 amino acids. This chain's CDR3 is CASRSGGSTDTQYF. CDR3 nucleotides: TGTGCCAGCAGGAGCGGGGGTAGCACAGATACGCAGTATTTT.